One sample yielded the 20 T cell receptor beta chains listed below, sequenced in a study of early stage breast cancer tumors. This table comes from immunoSEQ multiplex PCR, and its TCRdb copy is limited to in-frame clones, with some not included. The top ten hold roughly 6.1% of the sample, which has some 35,000 clones, around 70% seen once. Sequencing was done on a sample of blood. These TCRs come from a person in their sixties or seventies with breast cancer.

The chain is built from TRBV7-6 and TRBJ2-7; 7 positions agree with TRBD2. The CDR3 sequence is 14 residues long. V was clipped by 5 bases and J by 7 bases; unmatched bases: 11. Germline loops: CDR1 SGHVS, CDR2 FNYEAQ. The CDR3 sequence is CASSVLAGVPEQYF. CDR3 DNA sequence: TGTGCCAGCAGCGTTTTGGCGGGAGTCCCTGAGCAGTACTTC.

The genes are TRBV11-2 and TRBJ2-1; D is possibly TRBD1 or TRBD2 (5 bases each). Trimming shortened V by 1 base and J by 0 bases, and 7 bases separated the two germline ends. The CDR3 spans 15 residues. From germline, CDR1 is SGHAT and CDR2 FQNNGV. CDR3 nucleotide sequence: TGTGCCAGCAGCTTAGGGGGGAACTCCTACAATGAGCAGTTCTTC. It translates to CASSLGGNSYNEQFF.

V and J are TRBV5-1 and TRBJ2-7, with 13 bases identical to TRBD2. CDR3 length: 15 amino acids. CDR1 SGHRS and CDR2 YFSETQ come from the germline V gene. Trimming at V came to 4 bases and at J to 5 bases, leaving 6 bases not matched to a gene. The CDR3 loop reads CASSGTGTSGNEQYF. In DNA, the CDR3 is TGCGCCAGCAGCGGAACCGGGACTAGCGGGAACGAGCAGTACTTC.

Only one count was recorded for this clone. The rearrangement links TRBV2 to TRBJ2-3; D remains ambiguous. The CDR3 has 15 amino acids. Trimming left V 3 bases short and J 0 bases short, with 10 bases between. Germline assignment: CDR1 SNHLY and CDR2 FYNNEI. CDR3 amino acids: CASSDPTPSTDTQYF. Written as DNA, the CDR3 is TGTGCCAGCAGTGACCCGACACCGAGCACAGATACGCAGTATTTT.

The chain combines TRBV7-2 with TRBJ2-7, with a tentative D call TRBD2 (6 bases). CDR1 and CDR2 from the germline V gene are SGHTA and FQGNSA. Trimming removed 5 bases from V and 6 bases from J, with 17 bases in between. There are 14 residues in the CDR3. DNA of the CDR3: TGTGCCAGCAGCCTCGCGGGCGGGATTATCGAGCAGTACTTC. It codes for CASSLAGGIIEQYF.

The V gene is TRBV28, the J gene TRBJ2-6; D remains ambiguous. Germline assignment: CDR1 MDHEN and CDR2 SYDVKM. The CDR3 loop spans 15 amino acids. V dropped 2 bases and J dropped 0 bases, with 5 bases sitting between them. The CDR3 here is CASSLQSSGANVLTF. CDR3 bases: TGTGCCAGCAGTTTACAGTCCTCTGGGGCCAACGTCCTGACTTTC.

V gene TRBV14 combines with J gene TRBJ1-4; D is ambiguous. This CDR3 is 12 amino acids long. Between the trimmed V and J ends, which lost 10 bases and 5 bases, there was a span of 11 bases. CDR1 and CDR2 (germline): SGHDN, FVKESK. The CDR3 DNA follows: TGTGCCACTCACCGGTGGAATGAAAAACTGTTTTTT. Protein: CATHRWNEKLFF.

The chain joins TRBV19 to TRBJ1-5; possibly TRBD1 for D (6 bases). Germline lookup yields CDR1 LNHDA and CDR2 SQIVND (reference sequence). V was trimmed by 2 bases and J by 4 bases, leaving 18 bases between them. CDR3 size: 17 residues. The CDR3 DNA reads TGTGCCAGTAGTATATCCCCGACAGGATTACCGAATCAGCCCCAGCATTTT. Its protein product is CASSISPTGLPNQPQHF.

There are a few counts of this clone. The V gene is TRBV9, the J gene TRBJ2-1; no clear D gene. The CDR3 has 14 amino acids. Germline V gives CDR1 SGDLS, CDR2 YYNGEE. The germline V and J ends were trimmed by 4 bases and 0 bases, with 8 bases remaining between them. The CDR3 reads CASSRTVSYNEQFF. DNA of the CDR3: TGTGCCAGCAGCAGAACAGTCTCCTACAATGAGCAGTTCTTC.

This chain uses TRBV28 with TRBJ1-5; a possible D gene is TRBD1 (5 bases). There are 14 residues in the CDR3. Deletions cut 5 bases from V and 2 bases from J, with 10 bases between. Per the germline V gene, CDR1 is MDHEN and CDR2 is SYDVKM. For the CDR3, the DNA is TGTGCCAGCAGTAAGGGACTCCGCAATCAGCCCCAGCATTTT. Its translation is CASSKGLRNQPQHF.

This chain joins TRBV5-6 and TRBJ2-3; TRBD2 matches 10 bases. Germline values: CDR1 SGHDT, CDR2 YYEEEE. V gave up 5 bases and J gave up 2 bases; unmatched junction bases: 14. The CDR3 spans 18 residues. CDR3 loop: CASSLADSLAGNTDTQYF. CDR3 coding DNA: TGTGCCAGCAGTCTCGCGGATTCACTAGCGGGAAACACAGATACGCAGTATTTT.

This chain connects TRBV5-6 to TRBJ2-7, with D possibly called TRBD1 or TRBD2 (7 bases each). Germline V CDR1 and CDR2: SGHDT, YYEEEE. This CDR3 has 16 amino acids. V lost 3 bases and J 3 bases, leaving 19 bases between the germline ends. The CDR3 spells CASSWAGGVLHYEQYF. CDR3 nucleotides: TGTGCCAGCAGCTGGGCAGGGGGGGTCCTCCACTACGAGCAGTACTTC.

The chain recombines TRBV14 with TRBJ2-3; 9 positions match TRBD1. CDR3 length: 16 residues. Trimming removed 2 bases from V and 7 bases from J; junction bases left unmatched: 10. Germline V gene data show CDR1 as SGHDN and CDR2 as FVKESK. The CDR3 is CASSQIGTGLTHTQYF. As DNA, the CDR3 is TGTGCCAGCAGCCAAATTGGGACAGGGCTCACTCATACGCAGTATTTT.

This clone was detected only a few times. At one boundary the junction diverges from the germline segment, which might be a read error. The DNA of the CDR3 is TGTGCCAGCAGCTTAGGGTTCCGTGGCCCGATTGCCTTT. This encodes CASSLGFRGPIAF. The V and J genes are TRBV11-1 and TRBJ1-1; D call uncertain. From germline, CDR1 is SGHAT and CDR2 FQDESV (reference sequence). This CDR3 comprises 13 residues. The variable domain in full, with the rest retrieved from reference TRBV11-1 and TRBJ1-1, is EAEVAQSPRYKITEKSQAVAFWCDPISGHATLYWYRQILGQGPELLVQFQDESVVDDSQLPKDRFSAERLKGVDSTLKIQPAELGDSAMYLCASSLGFRGPIAFGQGTRLTVV.

This clone appeared a single time. This chain uses TRBV7-2 with TRBJ2-7; D might be TRBD2 (6 bases). Trimming removed 3 bases at V and 3 bases at J, with 15 bases between. Germline loops: CDR1 SGHTA, CDR2 FQGNSA. The CDR3 is made up of 15 amino acids. CDR3 residues: CASSFSRDGGYEQYF. CDR3 nucleotides: TGTGCCAGCAGCTTTTCCCGCGACGGGGGCTACGAGCAGTACTTC.

Details on this clone: An end of the junction does not agree with germline; a read error may underlie this. The chain carries TRBV19 and TRBJ1-1; D is undetermined. There are 13 residues in the CDR3. Germline lookup yields CDR1 LNHDA and CDR2 SQIVND (reference sequence). DNA for the CDR3: TGTGCCACGACCCTAACCATGAACAGTGAAGCTTTCTTT. Amino acid sequence: CATTLTMNSEAFF. Full variable domain (remainder filled in from reference TRBV19 and TRBJ1-1): DGGITQSPKYLFRKEGQNVTLSCEQNLNHDAMYWYRQDPGQGLRLIYYSQIVNDFQKGDIAEGYSVSREKKESFPLTVTSAQKNPTAFYLCATTLTMNSEAFFGQGTRLTVV.

The CDR3 spells CASSKQGLRSPLHF. DNA for the CDR3: TGTGCCAGCAGCAAACAGGGGCTAAGGTCACCCCTCCACTTT. The rearrangement uses TRBV14 and TRBJ1-6, with TRBD1 matching 7 bases. The CDR3 runs to 14 residues. In germline, CDR1 is SGHDN, CDR2 FVKESK. Losses at the gene ends were 5 bases for V and 10 bases for J; bases not matched to a gene: 8. Combining the CDR3 with reference TRBV14 and TRBJ1-6 gives the whole variable domain EAGVTQFPSHSVIEKGQTVTLRCDPISGHDNLYWYRRVMGKEIKFLLHFVKESKQDESGMPNNRFLAERTGGTYSTLKVQPAELEDSGVYFCASSKQGLRSPLHFGNGTRLTVT.

This CDR3 is CSVEGQGQDYGYTF. DNA of the CDR3: TGCAGCGTGGAGGGGCAAGGACAGGACTATGGCTACACCTTC. V is TRBV29-1 and J is TRBJ1-2; 7 bases fit TRBD1. Trimming cost V 6 bases and J 3 bases; bases outside gene matches: 10. The CDR3 length is 14 residues. Germline V lookup: CDR1 SQVTM, CDR2 ANQGSEA.

The genes are TRBV23-1 and TRBJ2-5, with 7 bases identical to TRBD1. TRBV23-1 is assigned to the ORF class and has an uncertain function. V lost 4 bases to trimming and J lost 3 bases; unmatched junction nucleotides: 8. The CDR3 covers 15 residues. CDR3: CASSPHRGEKETQYF. DNA of the CDR3: TGCGCCAGCAGTCCACACAGGGGTGAGAAAGAGACCCAGTACTTC.

This rearrangement joins TRBV9 to TRBJ2-1; D might be TRBD1 (5 bases). CDR3 size: 15 residues. Germline-derived CDR1 and CDR2 are SGDLS and YYNGEE. Trimming left V 0 bases short and J 6 bases short, with 13 bases between. The CDR3 reads CASSVGQSPGNEQFF. DNA for the CDR3: TGTGCCAGCAGCGTAGGACAGAGCCCAGGCAATGAGCAGTTCTTC.